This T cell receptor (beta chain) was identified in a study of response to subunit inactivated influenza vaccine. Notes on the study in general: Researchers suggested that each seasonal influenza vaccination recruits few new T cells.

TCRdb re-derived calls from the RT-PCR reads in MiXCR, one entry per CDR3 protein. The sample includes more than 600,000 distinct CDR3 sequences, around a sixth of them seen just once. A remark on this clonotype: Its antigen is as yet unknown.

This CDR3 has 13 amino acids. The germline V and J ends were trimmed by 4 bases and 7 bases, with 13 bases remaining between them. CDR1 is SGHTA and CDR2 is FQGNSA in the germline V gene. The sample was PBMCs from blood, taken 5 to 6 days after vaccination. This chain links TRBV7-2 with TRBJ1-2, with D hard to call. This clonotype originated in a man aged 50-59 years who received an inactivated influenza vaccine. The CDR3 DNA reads TGTGCCAGCAGCTACGTCGCAGGCTTTGGCTACACCTTC. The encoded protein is CASSYVAGFGYTF.